These T cell receptor beta chains were read from a single sample in a study of T-cell reconstitution after alpha-beta-depleted transplantation in children. TCRdb processed the PCR reads anew with MiXCR; each CDR3 protein has one entry. The repertoire includes about a million distinct CDR3 sequences, roughly 31% of them detected once, and about 28% sits in the top ten. The sample in question was PBMCs, mostly from graft donor cells, obtained 360 days after TCRalphabeta/CD19-depleted stem cell transplant. These receptor sequences come from a boy in the first two years of life who had a stem cell transplant for SCID, so the T cells may come from the graft donor. CDR3s include the opening cysteine and the closing phenylalanine or tryptophan. D genes are given only for firm matches. A clone size is listed for some rows: how often the clone was seen (once, few, many), or a class if it is expanded.

size,J,D,V,DNA,CDR3
NA,TRBJ2-1,TRBD2,TRBV5-1,TGCGCCAGCAGCTCTACAACCGAACTAGCGGGGGGGCTACGGGAGCAGTTCTTC,CASSSTTELAGGLREQFF
few,TRBJ1-2,NA,TRBV29-1,TGCAGCGTTGAGGGCCTCGGATCCGGCTACACCTTC,CSVEGLGSGYTF
NA,TRBJ2-1,NA,TRBV10-3,TGTGCCATCCGGGACGGTTACAATGAGCAGTTCTTC,CAIRDGYNEQFF
few,TRBJ2-1,TRBD2,TRBV5-1,TGCGCCAGCAGCAGACTTAGCGGGGGGGGCGGCAATGAGCAGTTCTTC,CASSRLSGGGGNEQFF
few,TRBJ2-4,NA,TRBV7-2,TGTGCCAGCAGCTTAGGAGGGGGGGCCCAAAACATTCAGTACTTC,CASSLGGGAQNIQYF
NA,TRBJ1-2,NA,TRBV4-1,TGCGCCAGCAGCCACGACCGGTACTATGGCTACACCTTC,CASSHDRYYGYTF
NA,TRBJ2-3,TRBD2,TRBV9,TGTGCCAGCAGCGTAACTAGCGGGGGGGCGCGGACAGATACGCAGTATTTT,CASSVTSGGARTDTQYF
NA,TRBJ2-7,TRBD1,TRBV4-2,TGTGCCAGCAGCCAAGAGCCGGGACAGGGAAGGGAGCAGTACTTC,CASSQEPGQGREQYF
NA,TRBJ1-1,NA,TRBV4-1,TGCGCCAGCAGCCGGGGGGGAGCGAGTGGCGCTGAAGCTTTCTTT,CASSRGGASGAEAFF
NA,TRBJ2-1,NA,TRBV4-1,TGCGCCAGCAGTGAAGGCCCCCCCACAACAGGGTTGGGTGAGCAGTTCTTC,CASSEGPPTTGLGEQFF
few,TRBJ2-1,NA,TRBV7-9,TGTGCCAGCAGCTTACTGTGGAATGAGCAGTTCTTC,CASSLLWNEQFF
NA,TRBJ1-1,NA,TRBV12-3/TRBV12-4,TGTGCCAGCAGTTTAAGTGGAGGGGGGATGAACACTGAAGCTTTCTTT,CASSLSGGGMNTEAFF
NA,TRBJ2-7,TRBD2,TRBV5-6,TGTGCCAGTAGAGCGGGGGGAAAATCCTACGAGCAGTACTTC,CASRAGGKSYEQYF
NA,TRBJ2-7,NA,TRBV27,TGTGCCAGCAACCAGGCCGGGGATTACGAGCAGTACTTC,CASNQAGDYEQYF
NA,TRBJ1-1,TRBD1,TRBV29-1,TGCAGCGTGTGCGGGACAGGGATGAACACTGAAGCTTTCTTT,CSVCGTGMNTEAFF
NA,TRBJ2-5,NA,TRBV4-1,TGCGCCAGCAGCCAAGCCCCAAGGGAGACCCAGTACTTC,CASSQAPRETQYF
few,TRBJ2-7,TRBD1,TRBV11-1,TGTGCCAGCAGCCCATCCCCGCGGACAGGGGACACCTACGAGCAGTACTTC,CASSPSPRTGDTYEQYF
many,TRBJ1-5,NA,TRBV5-1,TGCGCCAGCAGCTTGTTACAGGGCCAGCCCCAGCATTTT,CASSLLQGQPQHF
few,TRBJ1-1,NA,TRBV3-1,TGTGCCAGCAGCCAAGGGCCCGGGTCCTCCTCTGGCCACACTGAAGCTTTCTTT,CASSQGPGSSSGHTEAFF
NA,TRBJ2-5,TRBD2,TRBV6-5,TGTGCCAGCACCCGCCGGCGGGGGGAAGAGACCCAGTACTTC,CASTRRRGEETQYF
NA,TRBJ2-1,NA,TRBV12-3/TRBV12-4,TGTGCCAGCAGTTTAGCGCCTTCCACAGCGGGGCAGTTCTTC,CASSLAPSTAGQFF
NA,TRBJ1-1,TRBD1,TRBV6-1,TGTGCCAGCAGGGGACAGGGGGTTGAAAAAAACACTGAAGCTTTCTTT,CASRGQGVEKNTEAFF
few,TRBJ2-7,NA,TRBV20-1,TGCAGTGCAAGGGGGGGGCCGTACGAGCAGTACTTC,CSARGGPYEQYF
few,TRBJ1-1,NA,TRBV10-3,TGTGCCATCAGTCCATCCCTCCGGTCCCAATACGGGAACACTGAAGCTTTCTTT,CAISPSLRSQYGNTEAFF
NA,TRBJ1-4,NA,TRBV6-5,TGTGCCAGCAGTTACTCGGGGGGCGCGGGCGAAAAACTGTTTTTT,CASSYSGGAGEKLFF
few,TRBJ1-1,TRBD1,TRBV6-1,TGTGCCAGCAGTGAGGCAGGGGGACTTCGGGAAGCTTTCTTT,CASSEAGGLREAFF
NA,TRBJ2-5,NA,TRBV5-1,TGCGCCAGCAGCCCAGAAAGGATCGAAGAGACCCAGTACTTC,CASSPERIEETQYF
NA,TRBJ1-1,NA,TRBV19,TGTGCCAGTAGTATCCCCTGGCCGAACAAGAACACTGAAGCTTTCTTT,CASSIPWPNKNTEAFF
NA,TRBJ1-5,NA,TRBV4-2,TGTGCCAGCAGCCAACGCCGGAACGGACAGCCCCAGCATTTT,CASSQRRNGQPQHF
NA,TRBJ2-1,NA,TRBV10-2,TGCGCCAGCAGTGACCCTCCTACACCACGGGGGCCATCGGTTGAGCAGTTCTTC,CASSDPPTPRGPSVEQFF
few,TRBJ2-1,TRBD2,TRBV7-8,TGTGCCAGCAGCGCGGGACTAGGGGGATCCAATGGGGAGCAGTTCTTC,CASSAGLGGSNGEQFF
NA,TRBJ2-2,TRBD2,TRBV4-1,TGCGCCAGCAGCCAGGCACCAAGCCAGCGGGGGCCGTACACCGGGGAGCTGTTTTTT,CASSQAPSQRGPYTGELFF
few,TRBJ2-2,TRBD1,TRBV29-1,TGCAGCGCCACGCTCGGAGACAGGGGATCCGGGGAGCTGTTTTTT,CSATLGDRGSGELFF
few,TRBJ2-7,NA,TRBV6-5,TGTGCCAGCAGTTACAGGGGGTCTACCTCCTACGAGCAGTACTTC,CASSYRGSTSYEQYF
NA,TRBJ2-1,NA,TRBV5-6,TGTGCCAGCAGCTTGGGGGTTCCCAATGAGCAGTTCTTC,CASSLGVPNEQFF
NA,TRBJ2-6,TRBD2,TRBV4-1,TGCGCCAGCAGCCGAAGCGGACTAGCGGGGGAGGACGATTTGGGGGCCAACGTCCTGACTTTC,CASSRSGLAGEDDLGANVLTF
NA,TRBJ1-4,TRBD1,TRBV5-1,TGCGCCAGCAGAGAGCAGGCGACAGGGAGTGAAAAACTGTTTTTT,CASREQATGSEKLFF
few,TRBJ2-1,TRBD2,TRBV12-3/TRBV12-4,TGTGCCAGCAGTTGGGTATTAGCGGGGGTCAATGAGCAGTCCTTC,CASSWVLAGVNEQSF
NA,TRBJ2-5,TRBD2,TRBV10-2,TGCGCCAGCAGTGAGAATAGCGGGGCCCGAAGGAAGGCCCTGACCCAGTACTTC,CASSENSGARRKALTQYF
NA,TRBJ2-3,NA,TRBV4-3,TGCGCCAGCAGCCACCGCCGAGGAAGCGCGGATACGCAGTATTTT,CASSHRRGSADTQYF